A selection of T cell receptor beta chains follows, all from one sample in a study of CD8 T cells in Susac syndrome. MiXCR, applied by TCRdb to the immunoSEQ multiplex PCR reads, yields one record per CDR3 protein. The sample carries some 57,000 distinct CDR3 sequences, about 92% recorded once. Sequencing used CD8+ T cells from PBMCs. Every receptor here comes from a human donor in good health. The CDR3 runs from the conserved cysteine through the conserved F or W. D genes are given only for firm matches. Part of the rows lack a size; the others show once, few, many or a class for expanded clones.

v_call,j_call,d_call,clone_size,cdr3_aa,cdr3_nt
TRBV2,TRBJ1-5,.,.,CASKVYRDSNQPQHF,TGTGCCAGCAAAGTATACAGGGACAGCAATCAGCCCCAGCATTTT
TRBV7-9,TRBJ1-2,TRBD1,once,CASSPTTGAYGYTF,TGTGCCAGCAGCCCGACGACAGGGGCCTATGGCTACACCTTC
TRBV20-1,TRBJ2-1,.,.,CSARDLYVGGRYNEQFF,TGCAGTGCTAGAGATCTGTATGTCGGGGGTCGCTACAATGAGCAGTTCTTC
TRBV20-1,TRBJ1-2,.,once,CSARDTADYGYTF,TGCAGTGCTAGAGATACGGCAGACTATGGCTACACCTTC
TRBV28,TRBJ2-7,.,.,CASSLGPGVLQYF,TGTGCCAGCAGTTTGGGGCCGGGGGTGCTGCAGTACTTC
TRBV5-1,TRBJ2-7,.,few,CASRIGTSYEQYF,TGCGCCAGCAGGATAGGGACCTCCTACGAGCAGTACTTC
TRBV29-1,TRBJ2-1,TRBD2,.,CSVVAAGVLNNEQFF,TGCAGCGTTGTGGCAGCGGGAGTTCTGAACAATGAGCAGTTCTTC
TRBV11-2,TRBJ2-3,.,.,CASSLVGGAVADTQYF,TGTGCCAGCAGCTTAGTAGGGGGGGCCGTCGCAGATACGCAGTATTTT
TRBV6-2/TRBV6-3,TRBJ1-5,.,.,CASNPMGGMDQPQHF,TGTGCCAGCAACCCAATGGGGGGGATGGACCAGCCCCAGCATTTT
TRBV12-3/TRBV12-4,TRBJ1-5,.,.,CASSTDYSNQPQHF,TGTGCCAGCAGTACAGACTATAGCAATCAGCCCCAGCATTTT
TRBV27,TRBJ2-7,TRBD1,once,CASSWTGGSYEQYF,TGTGCCAGCAGCTGGACAGGGGGGAGCTACGAGCAGTACTTC
TRBV7-6,TRBJ2-3,.,.,CASSLDDLADTQYF,TGTGCCAGCAGCTTAGACGATTTGGCAGATACGCAGTATTTT
TRBV10-3,TRBJ2-7,.,.,CATSGASSYEQYF,TGTGCCACCTCGGGCGCTAGCTCCTACGAGCAGTACTTC
TRBV29-1,TRBJ2-1,TRBD1,.,CSVENRGHYEQFF,TGCAGCGTTGAAAACAGGGGGCATTATGAGCAGTTCTTC
TRBV19,TRBJ2-7,.,.,CASSMVSGRHEQYF,TGTGCCAGTAGTATGGTGTCTGGAAGGCACGAGCAGTACTTC
TRBV7-6,TRBJ1-1,.,.,CASSLRGGEAFF,TGTGCCAGCAGCCTAAGGGGGGGTGAAGCTTTCTTT
TRBV5-1,TRBJ2-6,.,.,CASSLYSGTPARGANVLTF,TGCGCCAGCAGCTTATACTCCGGGACACCGGCGCGAGGGGCCAACGTCCTGACTTTC
TRBV9,TRBJ2-5,TRBD1,.,CASSPWDRVGETQYF,TGTGCCAGCAGCCCCTGGGACAGGGTCGGCGAGACCCAGTACTTC
TRBV12-3/TRBV12-4,TRBJ1-1,.,few,CASSSQGRRTEAFF,TGTGCCAGCAGTTCCCAAGGGCGCCGGACTGAAGCTTTCTTT
TRBV19,TRBJ2-1,TRBD1,few,CASSRTGGSYNEQFF,TGTGCCAGTAGTAGGACAGGGGGGTCCTACAATGAGCAGTTCTTC
TRBV7-9,TRBJ2-3,.,.,CASSLALPGQRTDTQYF,TGTGCCAGCAGCTTAGCGCTTCCCGGACAGCGCACAGATACGCAGTATTTT
TRBV7-9,TRBJ2-7,.,.,CASRPSGRGEQYF,TGTGCCAGCAGGCCCTCGGGTCGAGGCGAGCAGTACTTC
TRBV5-5,TRBJ1-2,.,.,CASSLRTLYGYTF,TGTGCCAGCAGCTTGCGGACCCTCTATGGCTACACCTTC
TRBV4-3,TRBJ2-5,TRBD2,.,CASSQDLAGGMKETQYF,TGCGCCAGCAGCCAAGATCTAGCGGGGGGGATGAAAGAGACCCAGTACTTC
TRBV18,TRBJ2-1,TRBD1,.,CASSSGTGGNNEQFF,TGTGCCAGCTCATCCGGGACAGGGGGGAACAATGAGCAGTTCTTC
TRBV5-1,TRBJ2-5,.,.,CASSSVGETQYF,TGCGCCAGCAGCTCGGTGGGGGAGACCCAGTACTTC
TRBV4-2,TRBJ2-3,.,.,CASSQVPADTQYF,TGTGCCAGCAGCCAAGTTCCAGCGGATACGCAGTATTTT
TRBV28,TRBJ2-5,.,few,CASSPDVDGRDQETQYF,TGTGCCAGCAGTCCCGACGTCGACGGGCGGGACCAAGAGACCCAGTACTTC
TRBV2,TRBJ2-7,.,.,CASSEAYGYEQYF,TGTGCCAGCAGTGAAGCCTACGGCTACGAGCAGTACTTC
TRBV2,TRBJ2-3,.,.,CASSEAWTDTQYF,TGTGCCAGCAGTGAAGCGTGGACAGATACGCAGTATTTT
TRBV6-1,TRBJ1-2,TRBD1,.,CASSVGEGAIYYGYTF,TGTGCCAGCAGTGTTGGGGAGGGGGCGATTTACTATGGCTACACCTTC
TRBV6-2/TRBV6-3,TRBJ2-1,.,.,CASSSNRAYNEQFF,TGTGCCAGCAGTTCAAACAGGGCCTACAATGAGCAGTTCTTC
TRBV15,TRBJ1-1,.,few,CATSTEDSNTEAFF,TGTGCCACCAGCACTGAAGATTCGAACACTGAAGCTTTCTTT
TRBV4-1,TRBJ1-1,.,.,CASSQVLTNTEAFF,TGCGCCAGCAGCCAAGTGTTGACGAACACTGAAGCTTTCTTT
TRBV6-2/TRBV6-3,TRBJ2-2,TRBD1,.,CASSYSTGGTGELFF,TGTGCCAGCAGTTACTCGACAGGGGGTACCGGGGAGCTGTTTTTT
TRBV20-1,TRBJ2-3,TRBD1,once,CSARDSRTGRTDTQYF,TGCAGTGCTAGAGACTCGCGGACAGGGCGAACAGATACGCAGTATTTT
TRBV28,TRBJ1-5,.,.,CASSLVEASNQPQHF,TGTGCCAGCAGTTTGGTGGAAGCTAGCAATCAGCCCCAGCATTTT
TRBV7-9,TRBJ2-5,.,.,CASSSATGEGETQYF,TGTGCCAGCAGTTCCGCGACAGGCGAGGGGGAGACCCAGTACTTC
TRBV6-2/TRBV6-3,TRBJ2-1,TRBD2,.,CASTGLADNEQFF,TGTGCCAGCACCGGACTAGCGGATAATGAGCAGTTCTTC
TRBV12-3/TRBV12-4,TRBJ2-7,.,.,CASSLRDTTYEQYF,TGTGCCAGCAGTCTCCGGGACACAACCTACGAGCAGTACTTC
TRBV5-1,TRBJ2-1,.,.,CASSFVRGARNEQFF,TGCGCCAGCAGCTTCGTCAGGGGCGCGCGGAATGAGCAGTTCTTC
TRBV27,TRBJ1-2,TRBD1,.,CASSFWTGYGYTF,TGTGCCAGCAGTTTCTGGACAGGCTATGGCTACACCTTC
TRBV4-2,TRBJ1-2,.,.,CASSQEGGGNYGYTF,TGTGCCAGCAGCCAAGAAGGGGGAGGTAACTATGGCTACACCTTC
TRBV6-5,TRBJ2-2,.,.,CASSYRRAGTGELFF,TGTGCCAGCAGTTACCGCCGGGCAGGGACCGGGGAGCTGTTTTTT
TRBV6-6,TRBJ2-7,.,.,CASSYYGSSYEQYF,TGTGCCAGCAGTTACTATGGGAGCTCCTACGAGCAGTACTTC
TRBV24-1,TRBJ1-1,.,.,CATRDSGGMNTEAFF,TGTGCCACCAGGGACTCGGGGGGTATGAACACTGAAGCTTTCTTT
TRBV4-3,TRBJ2-3,TRBD2,.,CASSQDYPSGTRDTQYF,TGCGCCAGCAGCCAAGATTACCCGAGCGGGACGAGAGATACGCAGTATTTT
TRBV6-5,TRBJ2-7,TRBD1,.,CASSYSTGQSFYEQYF,TGTGCCAGCAGTTACTCCACGGGACAGAGCTTCTACGAGCAGTACTTC
TRBV12-3/TRBV12-4,TRBJ1-2,.,.,CASSLRLARNDGYTF,TGTGCCAGCAGTCTGCGCCTGGCCAGGAATGATGGCTACACCTTC
TRBV30,TRBJ2-5,TRBD2,.,CAWSLAGALGTQYF,TGTGCCTGGAGTCTAGCGGGTGCCCTTGGGACCCAGTACTTC